The 14 T cell receptor beta chains presented below share a single source sample, sequenced in a study of T cell repertoires in cytomegalovirus infection. The antigens for these receptors are not known. MiXCR, run by TCRdb on the reads, gives a single entry per CDR3 protein. In the table there are some 590,000 distinct CDR3 sequences, almost 40% of which are singletons. Specimen: cultured PBMCs, collected from culture after CMV antigen stimulation. Every receptor here comes from a human donor in good health (CMV status not recorded). Some clones in this sample may be carry-over from other donors' samples.

This clonotype was detected many times. This chain links TRBV7-2 with TRBJ1-4; 9 bases align to TRBD1. V lost 5 bases to trimming and J lost 8 bases; unmatched junction nucleotides: 12. The CDR3 covers 16 residues. CDR1 and CDR2 from the germline V gene are SGHTA and FQGNSA. The DNA of the CDR3 is TGTGCCAGCAGCAAAGAAGGAGGGACAGGGTACGAAAAACTGTTTTTT. Encoded protein: CASSKEGGTGYEKLFF.

This chain joins TRBV20-1 and TRBJ2-1; D gene unclear. V was clipped by 6 bases and J by 6 bases, with 18 bases between them. The CDR3 runs 14 residues. The germline gives CDR1 DFQATT, CDR2 SNEGSKA (reference sequence). This CDR3 is CSALMGPPSNEQFF. CDR3 nucleotides: TGCAGTGCCCTCATGGGCCCCCCGAGCAATGAGCAGTTCTTC.

This chain uses TRBV12-3 or TRBV12-4 with TRBJ1-2; D uncertain. This CDR3 contains 13 residues. V was shortened by 6 bases and J by 5 bases, with 13 bases between the two germline ends. For the CDR3, the DNA is TGTGCCAGCAGCCTCCTCCCGGGTTATGGCTACACCTTC. Translated, it gives CASSLLPGYGYTF.

The genes are TRBV7-2 and TRBJ1-3, with D possibly TRBD1 on 6 matching bases. The CDR3 is 16 amino acids. Between the trimmed V and J ends, which lost 2 bases and 1 base, there was a span of 12 bases. The germline CDR1 and CDR2 sequences are SGHTA and FQGNSA. The CDR3 reads CASSLLGGGSGNTIYF. CDR3 nucleotides: TGTGCCAGCAGCTTACTCGGAGGGGGGTCTGGAAACACCATATATTTT. The variable domain in full, completed from reference TRBV7-2 and TRBJ1-3, reads GAGVSQSPSNKVTEKGKDVELRCDPISGHTALYWYRQSLGQGLEFLIYFQGNSAPDKSGLPSDRFSAERTGGSVSTLTIQRTQQEDSAVYLCASSLLGGGSGNTIYFGEGSWLTVV.

The chain couples TRBV12-3 or TRBV12-4 to TRBJ2-1; 7 bases line up with TRBD1. The CDR3 is 16 amino acids. V lost 1 base and J lost 7; bases outside the gene matches: 10. CDR3 loop: CASSLDEGARLNEQFF. In DNA, the CDR3 is TGTGCCAGCAGTTTAGATGAGGGGGCCAGGTTGAATGAGCAGTTCTTC.

This chain links TRBV7-6 with TRBJ2-1; 14 bases line up with TRBD2. This CDR3 is 15 amino acids long. The germline CDR1 and CDR2 sequences are SGHVS and FNYEAQ. V gave up 6 bases and J gave up 9 bases; unmatched junction bases: 7. CDR3 in DNA: TGTGCCAGCAGTTCCAGGACTAGCGGGAGGCTTGAGCAGTTCTTC. The encoded protein is CASSSRTSGRLEQFF.

This clonotype was seen more than once but under ten times. In nucleotides, the CDR3 is TGTGCCAGCAGCCCTACGCTCTACCAGCCCCAGCATTTT. It specifies CASSPTLYQPQHF. The chain uses TRBV7-2 and TRBJ1-5; D call uncertain. Germline CDR1 is SGHTA and CDR2 is FQGNSA. This CDR3 contains 13 residues. The V end was cut by 5 bases, the J end by 7 bases, with 12 bases between.

This clonotype was recorded a few times. This chain joins TRBV6-5 and TRBJ2-5, with D perhaps matching TRBD1 (5 bases). The V gene lost 5 bases and the J gene lost 4 bases, with 8 bases spanning the gap. Germline V gene sequence: CDR1 MNHEY, CDR2 SVGAGI. The CDR3 runs 12 residues. The CDR3: CASSRRAETQYF. The CDR3 bases are TGTGCCAGCAGTCGCAGGGCAGAGACCCAGTACTTC.

This clonotype was seen more than once but under ten times. J is TRBJ1-2 and V is TRBV7-9; D uncertain. From germline, CDR1 is SEHNR and CDR2 FQNEAQ (reference sequence). Between the trimmed V and J ends, which lost 2 bases and 1 base, there was a span of 23 bases. The CDR3 totals 19 residues. CDR3: CASSLKAGGAEGGNYGYTF. CDR3 nucleotide sequence: TGTGCCAGCAGCTTAAAGGCCGGCGGAGCCGAGGGAGGTAACTATGGCTACACCTTC.

This chain joins TRBV5-3 and TRBJ2-1; possible D gene TRBD1, 6 bases. TRBV5-3 is sorted into the ORF group, with uncertain function. The CDR3 runs 11 residues. The germline V and J ends were trimmed by 8 bases and 10 bases, with 13 bases remaining between them. The CDR3 region has the DNA TGTGCCAGCGCCTTGGGGACAGAGCAGTTCTTC. Translated, it gives CASALGTEQFF.

In this sample, this clonotype turned up a few times. The chain couples TRBV7-2 to TRBJ2-1; D is undetermined. This CDR3 spans 12 amino acids. V lost 5 bases and J lost 7, with 9 bases in between. The germline CDR1 and CDR2 sequences are SGHTA and FQGNSA. The CDR3 DNA follows: TGTGCCAGCAGCCAACCTCTAAATGAGCAGTTCTTC. Encoded protein: CASSQPLNEQFF.

Regarding this clonotype: One base away lies a much larger clone, so this may be a sequencing read error. The rearrangement uses TRBV7-2 and TRBJ2-1, with 8 bases fitting TRBD2. The CDR3 extends over 16 amino acids. Germline V gene data show CDR1 as SGHTA and CDR2 as FQGNSA. Losses at the gene ends were 3 bases for V and 2 bases for J; bases not matched to a gene: 6. The CDR3 region is CASSFSSGGTYNEQFF. The CDR3 coding sequence is TGTGCCAGCAGCTTTTCCAGCGGGGGCACCTACAATGAGCAGTTCTTC.

This clonotype has just a few counts. The chain carries TRBV11-2 and TRBJ2-7; 7 positions agree with TRBD1. There are 14 residues in the CDR3. Germline assignment: CDR1 SGHAT and CDR2 FQNNGV. V trimming: 3 bases; J trimming: 1 base; junction bases outside the gene matches: 3. The CDR3: CASSFGTASYEQYF. The CDR3 DNA follows: TGTGCCAGCAGCTTTGGGACAGCTTCCTACGAGCAGTACTTC. The variable domain in full, with the rest retrieved from reference TRBV11-2 and TRBJ2-7, is EAGVAQSPRYKIIEKRQSVAFWCNPISGHATLYWYQQILGQGPKLLIQFQNNGVVDDSQLPKDRFSAERLKGVDSTLKIQPAKLEDSAVYLCASSFGTASYEQYFGPGTRLTVT.

A word on this clonotype: Relative to the germline gene, one junction end is altered; a read error may explain this. The chain links TRBV20-1 to TRBJ1-2; D not resolved. CDR3 size: 11 residues. Germline CDR1 reads DFQATT; CDR2 reads SNEGSKA (reference sequence). This chain's CDR3 is CSGAEATDSRF. In DNA form, the CDR3 reads TGCAGCGGCGCCGAGGCGACTGACTCCCGCTTC.